This T cell receptor beta chain was recorded in a study of cytomegalovirus exposure and HLA in healthy donors. 13 Jbeta primers and 60 Vbeta primers were used for the PCR. Clones were read by immunoSEQ multiplex PCR, and TCRdb kept only the in-frame ones, dropping some. The sample has 210,000 or so clones; around 80% are singletons. The donors gave bone marrow, and they were healthy. CDR1 ENHRY and CDR2 SYGVKD come from the germline V gene. The CDR3 loop spans 14 amino acids. V lost 6 bases, J lost 7 bases, and 4 bases stayed unmatched. The count of this clone is one. The antigen is unknown. General study points: It emerged from a later analysis that several of the most significant clusters appeared to be linked to common viral pathogens. Upon later analysis, TCR association rates were observed to vary by HLA locus, being highest for DRB1 and lowest for HLA-C.

Specimen: PBMCs. The clonotype originates from a girl aged 2 to 9 in good health and CMV-seronegative. V gene TRBV10-3 combines with J gene TRBJ2-2; 11 positions agree with TRBD2. CDR3 sequence: CAIRTSGDSGELFF. The CDR3 coding sequence is TGTGCCATCAGGACTAGCGGGGACAGCGGGGAGCTGTTTTTT.